These 18 T cell receptor beta chains originate from one sample sequenced in a study of cytomegalovirus exposure and HLA in healthy donors. It was with 60 Vbeta and 13 Jbeta primers that the PCR ran. Repertoires were generated with immunoSEQ multiplex PCR, while TCRdb's copy carries only in-frame clones and drops some. The repertoire holds approximately 87,000 clones, 84% seen once, with around 5.6% in the top ten. The sequenced material came from PBMCs. The source is a woman under 30 in good health and CMV-seropositive.

In its sample, this clone was seen once. V is TRBV9 and J is TRBJ1-1; D unclear. The CDR3 has 14 residues. V lost 0 bases to trimming and J lost 3 bases, with 9 bases between them. Germline V gene lookup returns CDR1 SGDLS and CDR2 YYNGEE. CDR3 DNA sequence: TGTGCCAGCAGCGTAGAAGCGGCTTACACTGAAGCTTTCTTT. Translation gives CASSVEAAYTEAFF.

This chain connects TRBV7-2 to TRBJ2-7; D not certain. Germline V lookup: CDR1 SGHTA, CDR2 FQGNSA. CDR3 length: 14 residues. Deletions cut 4 bases from V and 3 bases from J, with 13 bases between. This CDR3 is CASSSLGSHYEQYF. The CDR3 DNA reads TGTGCCAGCAGCTCGCTAGGATCCCACTACGAGCAGTACTTC.

This sequence joins TRBV9 and TRBJ2-2; D might be TRBD2 (5 bases). The germline V gene encodes CDR1 SGDLS and CDR2 YYNGEE. This CDR3 has 13 residues. The V end was cut by 2 bases, the J end by 7 bases, with 9 bases between. For the CDR3, the DNA is TGTGCCAGCAGCGTTTTCGGAGGCGGGGAGCTGTTTTTT. Its protein is CASSVFGGGELFF. Full variable domain (outside the CDR3, taken from reference TRBV9 and TRBJ2-2): DSGVTQTPKHLITATGQRVTLRCSPRSGDLSVYWYQQSLDQGLQFLIQYYNGEERAKGNILERFSAQQFPDLHSELNLSSLELGDSALYFCASSVFGGGELFFGEGSRLTVL.

The chain is built from TRBV7-3 and TRBJ2-3; TRBD2 might be the D (5 bases). V lost 2 bases and J lost 0, with 12 bases in between. The CDR3 runs 16 residues. The germline V gene encodes CDR1 SGHTA and CDR2 FQGTGA. Here the CDR3 DNA reads TGTGCCAGCAGCTTACAAGCGGAAACTAGCACAGATACGCAGTATTTT. Protein: CASSLQAETSTDTQYF.

The CDR3 here is CASRGQWSLSYEQYF. DNA of the CDR3: TGTGCCAGCAGGGGACAGTGGTCCCTCTCCTACGAGCAGTACTTC. The chain combines TRBV6-5 with TRBJ2-7; TRBD1 matches at 7 bases. The CDR3 contains 15 residues. Germline V gives CDR1 MNHEY, CDR2 SVGAGI. The ends lost 6 bases at V and 0 bases at J; junction bases unmatched: 8.

The chain uses TRBV7-8 and TRBJ1-1; D is uncertain. This CDR3 comprises 14 residues. CDR1 is SGHVS and CDR2 is FQNEAQ in the germline V gene. Trimming left V 1 base short and J 0 bases short, with 6 bases between. The CDR3 here is CASSLGQVNTEAFF. The CDR3 DNA is TGTGCCAGCAGCTTAGGACAAGTGAACACTGAAGCTTTCTTT.

V usage is TRBV19 and J usage is TRBJ1-2; 7 nucleotides agree with TRBD1. The CDR3 length is 12 residues. Germline V gene sequence: CDR1 LNHDA, CDR2 SQIVND (reference sequence). V trimming: 6 bases; J trimming: 4 bases; junction bases outside the gene matches: 2. CDR3 in DNA: TGTGCCAGTAGCTCAGGGGGCTATGGCTACACCTTC. Amino acids: CASSSGGYGYTF.

The rearrangement links TRBV25-1 to TRBJ2-1; 9 bases match TRBD2. The CDR3 is 18 amino acids. In germline, CDR1 is MGHDK, CDR2 SYGVNS. Trimming at V came to 7 bases and at J to 1 base, leaving 14 bases not matched to a gene. CDR3 coding DNA: TGTGCCAGCATAAAGAAATCGGGGCGGGAGGGATCCTACAATGAGCAGTTCTTC. Translating it yields CASIKKSGREGSYNEQFF.

CDR3 residues: CASSYSDSGEKLFF. The CDR3 DNA is TGTGCCAGCAGTTATTCGGACTCTGGCGAAAAACTGTTTTTT. The chain couples TRBV6-5 to TRBJ1-4; D unclear. CDR1 and CDR2 (germline): MNHEY, SVGAGI. The CDR3 covers 14 residues. The ends were cut back, 3 bases at V and 8 bases at J, with 13 bases in the middle.

This clone has just one count. Germline and junction disagree at one end, which may indicate a read error. J is TRBJ2-1 and V is TRBV7-7; TRBD2 matches 12 bases. The V gene's germline CDR1 is SSHAT and CDR2 FNYEAQ (reference sequence). CDR3 size: 15 residues. Here the CDR3 reads CASSRLAGGGDEQFF. CDR3 nucleotides: TGTGCTAGCAGCCGCCTAGCGGGAGGGGGGGATGAGCAGTTCTTC.

This chain connects TRBV19 to TRBJ1-2; 8 bases are a match to TRBD1. The CDR3 is made up of 14 amino acids. V was clipped by 5 bases and J by 7 bases; unmatched bases: 9. Germline values: CDR1 LNHDA, CDR2 SQIVND (reference sequence). The CDR3 sequence: CASSLTGALSGYTF. The CDR3 coding sequence is TGTGCCAGTAGTCTGACAGGGGCTTTATCTGGCTACACCTTC. The full variable domain, rest sourced from reference TRBV19 and TRBJ1-2, is DGGITQSPKYLFRKEGQNVTLSCEQNLNHDAMYWYRQDPGQGLRLIYYSQIVNDFQKGDIAEGYSVSREKKESFPLTVTSAQKNPTAFYLCASSLTGALSGYTFGSGTRLTVV.

The chain uses TRBV5-1 and TRBJ1-1; 7 positions match TRBD1. The CDR3 runs to 14 residues. Trimming cost V 4 bases and J 1 base; bases outside gene matches: 4. Looked up from germline, CDR1 is SGHRS and CDR2 is YFSETQ. DNA for the CDR3: TGCGCCAGCAGCCCGAGACAGGGGAACACTGAAGCTTTCTTT. Its translation: CASSPRQGNTEAFF.

This chain joins TRBV10-3 and TRBJ2-1, with 11 nucleotides matching TRBD2. After removal of 4 bases from V and 4 bases from J, the junction contained 18 bases not matched to a gene. The CDR3 contains 20 residues. CDR1 is ENHRY and CDR2 is SYGVKD in the germline V gene. For the CDR3, the DNA is TGTGCCATCAGTGCAACTAGCGGGAGAAAAGGGCTCCCCTCTTACAATGAGCAGTTCTTC. Residues: CAISATSGRKGLPSYNEQFF.

This clone was observed once. The chain employs TRBV5-1 and TRBJ2-3; TRBD1 aligns across 8 bases. V dropped 5 bases and J dropped 4; count of bases not matched to a gene: 6. Looked up from germline, CDR1 is SGHRS and CDR2 is YFSETQ. The CDR3 loop spans 14 amino acids. The CDR3 reads CASRLTGEADTQYF. The CDR3, as DNA: TGCGCCAGCAGATTGACAGGGGAGGCAGATACGCAGTATTTT.

This chain connects TRBV19 to TRBJ2-1; 8 bases are a match to TRBD1. This CDR3 has 15 amino acids. V was clipped by 3 bases and J by 6 bases; unmatched bases: 7. Germline values: CDR1 LNHDA, CDR2 SQIVND (reference sequence). As DNA, the CDR3 is TGTGCCAGTAGTATTCGGCAGGGGGCAGTCAATGAGCAGTTCTTC. Encoded protein: CASSIRQGAVNEQFF.

This clone has more than one count but fewer than ten. This chain connects TRBV15 to TRBJ1-1; maybe TRBD1 (6 bases). Germline V gives CDR1 LNHNV, CDR2 YYDKDF (reference sequence). V lost 8 bases and J 0 bases, leaving 13 bases between the germline ends. The CDR3 has 14 amino acids. The CDR3 spells CATDEQGLNTEAFF. In DNA form, the CDR3 reads TGTGCCACCGATGAACAGGGCCTGAACACTGAAGCTTTCTTT.

The DNA of the CDR3 is TGCGCCAGCAGCTTTATGGAGACCCAGTACTTC. Its protein product is CASSFMETQYF. The chain uses TRBV5-1 and TRBJ2-5; D is undetermined. Germline values: CDR1 SGHRS, CDR2 YFSETQ. This CDR3 has 11 residues. V was cut by 2 bases and J by 5 bases, with 4 bases left in between. The entire variable domain, with the rest obtained from reference TRBV5-1 and TRBJ2-5, is as follows: KAGVTQTPRYLIKTRGQQVTLSCSPISGHRSVSWYQQTPGQGLQFLFEYFSETQRNKGNFPGRFSGRQFSNSRSEMNVSTLELGDSALYLCASSFMETQYFGPGTRLLVL.

V is TRBV25-1 and J is TRBJ2-1; 8 bases align to TRBD2. Losses at the gene ends were 0 bases for V and 8 bases for J; bases not matched to a gene: 6. The CDR3 has 15 amino acids. The germline V gene has CDR1 MGHDK and CDR2 SYGVNS. Written as DNA, the CDR3 is TGTGCCAGCAGTGAATACACAGCGGGAGTACATGAGCAGTTCTTC. Translation gives CASSEYTAGVHEQFF.